Following are 9 T cell receptor beta chains from one sample sequenced in a study of T cells in lung cancer brain metastases. Using immunoSEQ multiplex PCR, the repertoire was profiled, and TCRdb retains in-frame clones only, with some absent. The sample has roughly 4,400 clones, roughly 87% seen once; the top ten hold less than 3.5%. Sequenced material: tumor tissue from the primary lung tumor. Receptor source: a woman in her 50s with non-small cell lung cancer.

With respect to this clone: A single base is all that separates this from a far larger clone, so a read error is likely. Other DNA sequences in this specimen translate into the identical CDR3. The chain joins TRBV5-1 to TRBJ1-2, with D uncertain. The CDR3 length is 13 residues. Trimming shortened V by 8 bases and J by 3 bases, and 14 bases separated the two germline ends. The germline gives CDR1 SGHRS, CDR2 YFSETQ. CDR3 residues: CASSAGWDYGYTF. DNA of the CDR3: TGCGCCAGTAGCGCGGGGTGGGACTATGGCTACACCTTC.

The rearrangement uses TRBV4-1 and TRBJ1-2; D is possibly TRBD1 (6 bases). Germline CDR1 reads MGHRA; CDR2 reads YSYEKL. Trimming took 0 bases from V and 9 from J, leaving 11 bases between them. This CDR3 is built from 13 residues. This CDR3 reads CASSQDAGARYTF. The CDR3 nucleotides read TGCGCCAGCAGCCAAGACGCGGGGGCGCGCTACACCTTC.

The chain joins TRBV19 to TRBJ2-1; D is ambiguous. Germline CDR1 reads LNHDA; CDR2 reads SQIVND (reference sequence). The V end was cut by 5 bases, the J end by 0 bases, with 17 bases between. The CDR3 length is 17 residues. The CDR3 reads CASSAGSTGSSYNEQFF. The DNA for the CDR3 is TGTGCCAGTAGTGCTGGGTCCACTGGAAGCTCCTACAATGAGCAGTTCTTC.

This clone showed up just once. The rearrangement links TRBV12-5 to TRBJ2-1; D may correspond to TRBD1 or TRBD2 (5 bases each). CDR1 LGHNT and CDR2 FRNRAP come from the germline V gene. The CDR3 contains 13 residues. The V end lost 7 bases, the J end lost 0 bases, and 7 bases lay between the germline ends. CDR3: CASAGPSYNEQFF. The DNA for the CDR3 is TGTGCTAGTGCGGGACCCTCCTACAATGAGCAGTTCTTC.

CDR3 region: CASSPLNTGELFF. CDR3 DNA sequence: TGTGCCAGCTCACCACTAAACACCGGGGAGCTGTTTTTT. This chain joins TRBV18 and TRBJ2-2; D gene uncertain. This CDR3 is built from 13 residues. Trimming removed 1 base from V and 2 bases from J, with 2 bases in between. Germline CDR1 KGHSH, CDR2 LQKENI.

The chain recombines TRBV27 with TRBJ1-2; D remains unclear. The germline V and J ends were trimmed by 7 bases and 5 bases, with 17 bases remaining between them. CDR1 is MNHEY and CDR2 is SMNVEV in the germline V gene (reference sequence). The CDR3 is made up of 14 amino acids. CDR3 sequence: CASKVPGELYGYTF. The DNA of the CDR3 is TGTGCCAGCAAGGTTCCAGGAGAGTTATATGGCTACACCTTC.

This chain links TRBV7-9 with TRBJ1-5, with TRBD1 matching over 7 bases. The junction had 2 bases not matched to a gene; V was cut back by 4 bases and J by 5 bases. Germline V gene lookup returns CDR1 SEHNR and CDR2 FQNEAQ (reference sequence). There are 13 residues in the CDR3. CDR3: CASSSQGDQPQHF. CDR3 coding DNA: TGTGCCAGCAGCTCCCAGGGGGATCAGCCCCAGCATTTT.

The gene calls are TRBV11-3 and TRBJ2-1, with 12 bases aligning to TRBD2. The junction had 4 bases not matched to a gene; V was cut back by 5 bases and J by 5 bases. There are 15 residues in the CDR3. Per the germline V gene, CDR1 is SGHNT and CDR2 is YENEEA. The CDR3 DNA reads TGTGCCAGCAGCCAGACTAGCGGGAGCGACAATGAGCAGTTCTTC. Its protein is CASSQTSGSDNEQFF.

The CDR3: CSVGLGNTIYF. The CDR3 DNA sequence: TGCAGCGTTGGCCTTGGAAACACCATATATTTT. This chain links TRBV29-1 with TRBJ1-3; the D is unclear. The V end lost 4 bases, the J end lost 3 bases, and 4 bases lay between the germline ends. The CDR3 length is 11 residues. Germline CDR1 SQVTM, CDR2 ANQGSEA.